The 4 T cell receptor beta chains below all came from one sample that was sequenced in a study of chemoradiotherapy in HPV16-positive cancers. Only in-frame clones appear in the TCRdb table, and some are missing; sequencing was by immunoSEQ multiplex PCR. The table shows 36,000 or so clones, with 80% occurring only once. The input for sequencing was blood, taken from a patient who underwent chemoradiotherapy. These receptors were collected from a human donor with HPV-associated anogenital cancer.

The rearrangement links TRBV5-4 to TRBJ2-7; TRBD1 or TRBD2 may be the D gene (5 bases each). Looked up from germline, CDR1 is SGHNT and CDR2 is YYREEE (reference sequence). CDR3 length: 16 residues. Trimming removed 6 bases from V and 1 base from J, with 20 bases in between. The CDR3 DNA is TGTGCCAGCACCTTTACGTTCCGGGACGGTTCCTACGAGCAGTACTTC. Its protein is CASTFTFRDGSYEQYF.

The V and J genes are TRBV19 and TRBJ1-1; 9 bases are shared with TRBD1. This CDR3 contains 16 residues. The J segment lost 3 bases and the V segment lost 4 bases, leaving 9 bases of the junction unmatched. CDR1 and CDR2 from the germline V gene are LNHDA and SQIVND (reference sequence). The CDR3 reads CASSTEQGASDTEAFF. DNA of the CDR3: TGTGCCAGTAGTACCGAACAGGGGGCGAGCGACACTGAAGCTTTCTTT. The entire variable domain, with the rest obtained from reference TRBV19 and TRBJ1-1, is as follows: DGGITQSPKYLFRKEGQNVTLSCEQNLNHDAMYWYRQDPGQGLRLIYYSQIVNDFQKGDIAEGYSVSREKKESFPLTVTSAQKNPTAFYLCASSTEQGASDTEAFFGQGTRLTVV.

This rearrangement joins TRBV27 to TRBJ1-5, with a tentative D call TRBD1 (6 bases). The CDR3 length is 17 residues. V was trimmed by 8 bases and J by 0 bases, leaving 20 bases between them. The germline V gene has CDR1 MNHEY and CDR2 SMNVEV (reference sequence). The CDR3 spells CASPGQGRLYSNQPQHF. CDR3 in DNA: TGTGCCAGCCCAGGTCAGGGGAGATTATATAGCAATCAGCCCCAGCATTTT.

In nucleotides, the CDR3 is TGTGCCAGCAGTTCCCTGACAGTGTCTAATTCACCCCTCCACTTT. This sequence encodes CASSSLTVSNSPLHF. The chain employs TRBV6-5 and TRBJ1-6; D perhaps matches TRBD1 (5 bases). V was pared by 4 bases and J by 6 bases, with 13 bases between. Germline assignment: CDR1 MNHEY and CDR2 SVGAGI. There are 15 residues in the CDR3.